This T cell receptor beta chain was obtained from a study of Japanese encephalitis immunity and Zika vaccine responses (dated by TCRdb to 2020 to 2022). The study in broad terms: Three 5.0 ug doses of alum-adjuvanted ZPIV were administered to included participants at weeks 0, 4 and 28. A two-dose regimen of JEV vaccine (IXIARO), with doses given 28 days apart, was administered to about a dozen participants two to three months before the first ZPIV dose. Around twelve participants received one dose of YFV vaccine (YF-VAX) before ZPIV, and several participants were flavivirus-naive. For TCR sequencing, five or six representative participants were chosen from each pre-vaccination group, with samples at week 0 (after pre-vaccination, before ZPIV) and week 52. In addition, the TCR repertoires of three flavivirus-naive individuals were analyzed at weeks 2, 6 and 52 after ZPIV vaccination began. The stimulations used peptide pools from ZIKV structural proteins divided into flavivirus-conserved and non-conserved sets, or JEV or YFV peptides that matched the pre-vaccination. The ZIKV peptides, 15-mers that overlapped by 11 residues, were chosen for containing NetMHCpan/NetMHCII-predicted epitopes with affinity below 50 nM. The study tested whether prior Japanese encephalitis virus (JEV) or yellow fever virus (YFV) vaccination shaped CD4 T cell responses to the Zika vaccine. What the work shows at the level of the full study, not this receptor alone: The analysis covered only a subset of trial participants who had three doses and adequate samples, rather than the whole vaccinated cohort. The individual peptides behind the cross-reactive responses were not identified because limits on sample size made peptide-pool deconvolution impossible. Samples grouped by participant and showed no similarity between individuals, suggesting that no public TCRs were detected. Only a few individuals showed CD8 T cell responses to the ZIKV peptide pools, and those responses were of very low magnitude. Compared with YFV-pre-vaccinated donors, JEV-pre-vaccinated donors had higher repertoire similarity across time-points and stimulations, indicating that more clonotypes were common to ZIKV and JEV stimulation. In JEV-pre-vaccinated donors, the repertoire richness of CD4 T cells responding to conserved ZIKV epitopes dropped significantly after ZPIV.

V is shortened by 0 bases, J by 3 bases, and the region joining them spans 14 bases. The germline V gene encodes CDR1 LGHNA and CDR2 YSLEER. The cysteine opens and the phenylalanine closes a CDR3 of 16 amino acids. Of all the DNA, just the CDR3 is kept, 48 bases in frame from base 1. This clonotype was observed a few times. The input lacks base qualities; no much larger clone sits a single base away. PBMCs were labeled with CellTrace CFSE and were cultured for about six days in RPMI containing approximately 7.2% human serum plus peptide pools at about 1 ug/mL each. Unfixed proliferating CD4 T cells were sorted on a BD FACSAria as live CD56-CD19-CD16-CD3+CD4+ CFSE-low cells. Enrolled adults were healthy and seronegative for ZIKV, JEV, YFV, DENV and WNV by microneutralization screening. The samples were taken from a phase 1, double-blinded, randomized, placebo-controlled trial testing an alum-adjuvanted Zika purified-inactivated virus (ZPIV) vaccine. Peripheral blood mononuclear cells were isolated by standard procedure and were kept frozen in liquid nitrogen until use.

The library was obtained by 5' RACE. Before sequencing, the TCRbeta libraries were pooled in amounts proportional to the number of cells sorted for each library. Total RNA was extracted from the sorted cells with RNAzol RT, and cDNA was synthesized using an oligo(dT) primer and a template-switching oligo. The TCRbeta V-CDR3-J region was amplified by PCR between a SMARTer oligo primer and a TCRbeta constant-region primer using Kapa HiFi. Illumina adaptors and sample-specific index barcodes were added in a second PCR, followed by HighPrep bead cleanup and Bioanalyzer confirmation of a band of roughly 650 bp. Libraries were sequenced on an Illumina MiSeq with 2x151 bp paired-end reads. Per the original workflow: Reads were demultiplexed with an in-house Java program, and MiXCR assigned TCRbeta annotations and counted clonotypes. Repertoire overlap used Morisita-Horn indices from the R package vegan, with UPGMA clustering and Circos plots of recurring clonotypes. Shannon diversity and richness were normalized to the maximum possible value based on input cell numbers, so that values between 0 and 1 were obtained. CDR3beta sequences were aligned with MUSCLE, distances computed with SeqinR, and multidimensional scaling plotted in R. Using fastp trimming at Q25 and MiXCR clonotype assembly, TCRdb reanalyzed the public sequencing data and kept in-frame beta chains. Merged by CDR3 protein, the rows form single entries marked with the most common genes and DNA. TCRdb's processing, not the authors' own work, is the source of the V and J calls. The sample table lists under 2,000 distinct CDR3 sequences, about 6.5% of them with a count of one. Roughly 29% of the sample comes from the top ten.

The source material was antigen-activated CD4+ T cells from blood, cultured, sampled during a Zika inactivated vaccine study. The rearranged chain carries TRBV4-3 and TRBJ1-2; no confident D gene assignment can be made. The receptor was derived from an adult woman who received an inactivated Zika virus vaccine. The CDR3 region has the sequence CASSQELRRIDYGYTF. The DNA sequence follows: TGCGCCAGCAGCCAAGAACTCAGGCGAATCGACTATGGCTACACCTTC.